The 24 T cell receptor beta chains listed next were all sequenced from one sample in a study of shared clonotypes between healthy human individuals. Here immunoSEQ multiplex PCR was the method, and the copy in TCRdb shows in-frame clones only, minus some. The data hold 800,000 or so clones, with approximately 96% observed a single time. Terminally differentiated effector memory CD45RA+ cells were excluded from the naive CD8 cells, which were CD45RO-negative and positively selected for CCR7. The specimen sequenced was naive CD8+ T cells sorted from blood. These receptors were taken from a man aged 25-45 years in good health.

The V call is TRBV6-6, the J call TRBJ2-7; 9 bases align to TRBD1. CDR1 and CDR2 (germline): MNHNY, SVGAGI (reference sequence). The CDR3 sequence is 16 residues long. V lost 6 bases, J lost 4 bases, and 13 bases stayed unmatched. The CDR3 spells CASSVQSTGGRYEQYF. CDR3 sequence (DNA): TGTGCCAGCAGCGTTCAAAGTACAGGGGGCAGGTACGAGCAGTACTTC.

This clone was recorded a few times. The chain has TRBV4-3 and TRBJ2-5; 12 positions agree with TRBD1. V shed 3 bases, J shed 5 bases, and the junction held 4 bases outside the gene matches. The germline V gene encodes CDR1 LGHNA and CDR2 YSLEER. The CDR3 has 15 residues. The CDR3 nucleotides are TGCGCCAGCAGCCATGGGACAGGGGGCTCGGAGACCCAGTACTTC. It translates to CASSHGTGGSETQYF.

The rearrangement uses TRBV4-1 and TRBJ1-3; D remains ambiguous. CDR1 and CDR2 (germline): MGHRA, YSYEKL. Trimming stripped 0 bases from V and 0 bases from J, with 6 bases between. The CDR3 loop spans 15 amino acids. The chain's CDR3 is CASSQEVHSGNTIYF. CDR3 DNA sequence: TGCGCCAGCAGCCAAGAGGTCCACTCTGGAAACACCATATATTTT.

CDR3 bases: TGCGCCAGCAGCCATGGACTACCCCGACAAGAGACCCAGTACTTC. Residues: CASSHGLPRQETQYF. The chain joins TRBV5-1 to TRBJ2-5; D is perhaps TRBD2 (6 bases). Germline CDR1 SGHRS, CDR2 YFSETQ. The CDR3 extends over 15 amino acids. V was trimmed by 4 bases and J by 2 bases, leaving 15 bases between them.

The rearrangement links TRBV29-1 to TRBJ2-7; TRBD2 agrees at 8 bases. The V gene's germline CDR1 is SQVTM and CDR2 ANQGSEA. This CDR3 is built from 15 residues. The ends lost 4 bases at V and 0 bases at J; junction bases unmatched: 8. CDR3 nucleotides: TGCAGCGTTGCCGGCCGGGGGGGGAGCTCCTACGAGCAGTACTTC. This sequence encodes CSVAGRGGSSYEQYF.

The chain couples TRBV10-2 to TRBJ2-1, with D uncertain. With 4 bases removed from V and 7 bases from J, the gap between germline ends came to 17 bases. The CDR3 extends over 15 amino acids. CDR1 and CDR2 (germline): WSHSY, SAAADI. The CDR3 reads CASSVGSRPVNEQFF. The DNA of the CDR3 is TGCGCCAGCAGTGTTGGCTCTCGTCCGGTAAATGAGCAGTTCTTC.

The gene calls are TRBV6-5 and TRBJ2-1; 7 bases map to TRBD1. The germline V gene has CDR1 MNHEY and CDR2 SVGAGI. The trim removed 5 bases at V and 4 bases at J, leaving 2 bases unmatched. The CDR3 sequence is 13 residues long. CDR3 sequence: CASSPQGYNEQFF. The CDR3 DNA is TGTGCCAGCAGTCCACAGGGGTACAATGAGCAGTTCTTC.

J is TRBJ2-3 and V is TRBV30, with D perhaps matching TRBD2 (5 bases). Trimming shortened V by 5 bases and J by 0 bases, and 12 bases separated the two germline ends. This CDR3 is 14 amino acids long. Germline V lookup: CDR1 GTSNPN, CDR2 SVGIG (reference sequence). The DNA for the CDR3 is TGTGCCTGGGCGGGCCTCTCTAGCACAGATACGCAGTATTTT. It codes for CAWAGLSSTDTQYF.

V usage is TRBV27 and J usage is TRBJ2-2; 10 bases align to TRBD2. The CDR3 spans 16 residues. J was trimmed by 3 bases and V by 3 bases; bases with no gene match: 4. Per germline, CDR1 MNHEY and CDR2 SMNVEV (reference sequence). The chain's CDR3 is CASSFGTSAYTGELFF. DNA for the CDR3: TGTGCCAGCAGTTTTGGGACTAGCGCTTACACCGGGGAGCTGTTTTTT.

V gene TRBV5-4 combines with J gene TRBJ1-1; D gene unclear. The CDR3 sequence is 11 residues long. The germline CDR1 and CDR2 sequences are SGHNT and YYREEE (reference sequence). Deletions cut 1 base from V and 8 bases from J, with 6 bases between. CDR3 DNA: TGTGCCAGCAGCTTGCTAGGAGAAGCTTTCTTT. Translating gives CASSLLGEAFF.

The V gene is TRBV5-6, the J gene TRBJ2-7; possibly TRBD2 for D (5 bases). The CDR3 loop spans 13 amino acids. The V end lost 0 bases, the J end lost 5 bases, and 9 bases lay between the germline ends. The V gene's germline CDR1 is SGHDT and CDR2 YYEEEE. The CDR3 region has the DNA TGTGCCAGCAGCTTGGCCGGTAGCGACGAGCAGTACTTC. Its protein is CASSLAGSDEQYF.

V gene TRBV9 combines with J gene TRBJ2-1; a weak D match, TRBD2 (5 bases). Germline CDR1 and CDR2: SGDLS and YYNGEE. CDR3 length equals 14 residues. Trimming removed 2 bases at V and 6 bases at J, with 12 bases between. CDR3 bases: TGTGCCAGCAGCGTCCGGACTGGCACCAATGAGCAGTTCTTC. It is translated as CASSVRTGTNEQFF.

This clone came up a few times. The chain links TRBV4-1 to TRBJ2-3, with D unclear. V lost 1 base and J 0 bases, leaving 8 bases between the germline ends. Germline CDR1 MGHRA, CDR2 YSYEKL. CDR3 size: 15 residues. The DNA for the CDR3 is TGCGCCAGCAGCCAAGCTCCTGTCAGCACAGATACGCAGTATTTT. Its protein is CASSQAPVSTDTQYF.

The CDR3 protein is CASRQDYEQYF. For the CDR3, the DNA is TGTGCCTCCCGACAGGACTACGAGCAGTACTTC. The rearrangement links TRBV10-3 to TRBJ2-7; possible D gene TRBD1, 6 bases. This CDR3 spans 11 amino acids. Trimming shortened V by 11 bases and J by 3 bases, and 11 bases separated the two germline ends. Germline CDR1 reads ENHRY; CDR2 reads SYGVKD.

The V and J genes are TRBV27 and TRBJ2-1; tentatively, D is TRBD2 (5 bases). The CDR3 has 15 amino acids. From germline, CDR1 is MNHEY and CDR2 SMNVEV (reference sequence). The V end was cut by 5 bases, the J end by 0 bases, with 11 bases between. This chain's CDR3 is CASSPAVSSYNEQFF. For the CDR3, the DNA is TGTGCCAGCAGTCCAGCGGTGAGCTCCTACAATGAGCAGTTCTTC.

J is TRBJ2-1 and V is TRBV7-9; the D is unclear. V shed 1 base and J shed 0 bases, with 16 bases lying between them. This CDR3 has 18 residues. Looked up from germline, CDR1 is SEHNR and CDR2 is FQNEAQ (reference sequence). CDR3 residues: CASSLDGESEYSYNEQFF. CDR3 bases: TGTGCCAGCAGCTTAGATGGGGAATCTGAGTACTCCTACAATGAGCAGTTCTTC. The full variable domain, its missing parts supplied by reference TRBV7-9 and TRBJ2-1, is DTGVSQNPRHKITKRGQNVTFRCDPISEHNRLYWYRQTLGQGPEFLTYFQNEAQLEKSRLLSDRFSAERPKGSFSTLEIQRTEQGDSAMYLCASSLDGESEYSYNEQFFGPGTRLTVL.

As DNA, the CDR3 is TGTGCCAGCAGCGTAGGCCCCTCTGGCAATCAGCCCCAGCATTTT. It yields the protein CASSVGPSGNQPQHF. The chain has TRBV9 and TRBJ1-5; no definite D call. Trimming left V 0 bases short and J 2 bases short, with 9 bases between. There are 15 residues in the CDR3. Per the germline V gene, CDR1 is SGDLS and CDR2 is YYNGEE. The variable domain in full, completed from reference TRBV9 and TRBJ1-5, reads DSGVTQTPKHLITATGQRVTLRCSPRSGDLSVYWYQQSLDQGLQFLIQYYNGEERAKGNILERFSAQQFPDLHSELNLSSLELGDSALYFCASSVGPSGNQPQHFGDGTRLSIL.

This clone was observed once. The chain recombines TRBV11-2 with TRBJ2-3, with TRBD1 as a possible D gene (6 bases). The CDR3 spans 16 residues. CDR1 and CDR2 (germline): SGHAT, FQNNGV. Trimming stripped 5 bases from V and 4 bases from J, with 19 bases between. The CDR3: CASSRDRKQGPDTQYF. The CDR3 DNA is TGTGCCAGCAGCCGCGACCGGAAACAGGGACCAGATACGCAGTATTTT.

V and J are TRBV7-4 and TRBJ2-5; the D is unclear. TRBJ2-7 explains the end of the DNA better; the J call may be wrong. The CDR3 loop spans 16 amino acids. Germline CDR1 is SGHVT and CDR2 is SQSDAQ. The CDR3 sequence: CASSLVGQASTYEQYF. DNA of the CDR3: TGTGCCAGCAGCTTAGTCGGGCAGGCCTCGACCTACGAGCAGTACTTC.

The chain links TRBV23-1 to TRBJ2-7; D is unclear. TRBV23-1 is an ORF, with its function uncertain. The CDR3 is made up of 13 amino acids. Deletions cut 4 bases from V and 0 bases from J, with 7 bases between. CDR3 amino acids: CASSPRTSYEQYF. The CDR3 DNA is TGCGCCAGCAGTCCTCGGACCTCCTACGAGCAGTACTTC.

This chain links TRBV19 with TRBJ2-1; D is uncertain. Trimming shortened V by 5 bases and J by 3 bases, and 20 bases separated the two germline ends. The CDR3 loop spans 17 amino acids. Per the germline V gene, CDR1 is LNHDA and CDR2 is SQIVND (reference sequence). CDR3 bases: TGTGCCAGTAGTCTTTATCCCCTAGTCGGCGGCTACAATGAGCAGTTCTTC. Encoded protein: CASSLYPLVGGYNEQFF. Full variable domain (missing parts from reference TRBV19 and TRBJ2-1): DGGITQSPKYLFRKEGQNVTLSCEQNLNHDAMYWYRQDPGQGLRLIYYSQIVNDFQKGDIAEGYSVSREKKESFPLTVTSAQKNPTAFYLCASSLYPLVGGYNEQFFGPGTRLTVL.

The rearrangement uses TRBV2 and TRBJ2-1, with 9 bases matching TRBD2. This CDR3 has 21 residues. Trimming at V came to 6 bases and at J to 2 bases, leaving 23 bases not matched to a gene. CDR1 SNHLY and CDR2 FYNNEI come from the germline V gene. The CDR3 here is CASSDYMSEARAGGPYNEQFF. In DNA, the CDR3 is TGTGCCAGCAGCGATTATATGTCGGAGGCAAGGGCGGGAGGGCCCTACAATGAGCAGTTCTTC.

This rearrangement joins TRBV10-2 to TRBJ2-7, with 8 bases fitting TRBD1. Germline-derived CDR1 and CDR2 are WSHSY and SAAADI. Trimming cost V 8 bases and J 0 bases; bases outside gene matches: 3. CDR3 length: 13 residues. The DNA for the CDR3 is TGCGCCAGCGGCGGACAGGGCTCCTACGAGCAGTACTTC. Encoded protein: CASGGQGSYEQYF.

The count of this clone is one. The chain combines TRBV9 with TRBJ1-3; D call uncertain. The V end lost 0 bases, the J end lost 4 bases, and 8 bases lay between the germline ends. The CDR3 length is 14 residues. Germline CDR1 is SGDLS and CDR2 is YYNGEE. The CDR3, as DNA: TGTGCCAGCAGCGTAGATCCATCGGGAAACACCATATATTTT. Protein product: CASSVDPSGNTIYF.